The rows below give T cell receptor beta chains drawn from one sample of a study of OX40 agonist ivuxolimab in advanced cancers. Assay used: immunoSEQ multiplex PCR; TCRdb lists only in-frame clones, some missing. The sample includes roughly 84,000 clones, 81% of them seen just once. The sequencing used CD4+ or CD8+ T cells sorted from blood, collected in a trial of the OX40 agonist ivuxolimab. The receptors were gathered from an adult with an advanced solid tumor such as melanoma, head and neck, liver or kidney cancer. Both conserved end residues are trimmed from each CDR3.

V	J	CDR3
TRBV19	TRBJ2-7	ASSSDGTGSPRRY
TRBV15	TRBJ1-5	ATSSPQGFGNQPQH
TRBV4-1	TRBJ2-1	ASSYARGEQF
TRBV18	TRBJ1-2	ASSRDIGGYT
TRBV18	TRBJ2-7	ASSPPQRYEQY
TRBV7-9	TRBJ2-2	ASRSGQGRSAGELF
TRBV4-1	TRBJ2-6	ASSQEKGSGARGANVLT
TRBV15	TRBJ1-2	ATSRDWGRENGYT
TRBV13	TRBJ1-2	ASSAGWGGRGYT
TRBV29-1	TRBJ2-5	SVDGLAGKSGTETQY
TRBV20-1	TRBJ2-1	SAWSYNEQF
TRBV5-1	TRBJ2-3	ASSTSTGGFSDTQY
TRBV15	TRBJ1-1	ATSRDDTRAYEAF
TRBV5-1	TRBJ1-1	ASSVQGRETEAF
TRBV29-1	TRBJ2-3	SCEREDSTDTQY
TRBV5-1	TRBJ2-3	ASSNTGTVTDTQY
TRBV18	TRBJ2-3	ASSPSTDTQY
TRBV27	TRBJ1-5	ASSLREGDQPQH